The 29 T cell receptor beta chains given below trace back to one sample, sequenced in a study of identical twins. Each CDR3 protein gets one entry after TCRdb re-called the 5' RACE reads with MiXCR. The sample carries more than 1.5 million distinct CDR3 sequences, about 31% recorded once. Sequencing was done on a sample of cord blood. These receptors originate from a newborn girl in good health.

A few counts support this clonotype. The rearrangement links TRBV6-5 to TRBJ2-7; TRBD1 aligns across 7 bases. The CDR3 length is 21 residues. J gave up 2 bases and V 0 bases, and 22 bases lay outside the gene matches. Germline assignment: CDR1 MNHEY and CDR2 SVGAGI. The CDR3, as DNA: TGTGCCAGCAGTTACTCGGCGCCCGACAGGGCGAAAGTAGCTCTTACCTACGAGCAGTACTTC. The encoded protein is CASSYSAPDRAKVALTYEQYF.

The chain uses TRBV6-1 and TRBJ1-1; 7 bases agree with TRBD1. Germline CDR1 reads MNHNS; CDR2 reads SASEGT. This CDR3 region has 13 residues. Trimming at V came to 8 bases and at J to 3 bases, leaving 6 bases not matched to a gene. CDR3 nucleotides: TGTGCCAGCTCGGGACAGTTTCACACTGAAGCTTTCTTT. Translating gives CASSGQFHTEAFF.

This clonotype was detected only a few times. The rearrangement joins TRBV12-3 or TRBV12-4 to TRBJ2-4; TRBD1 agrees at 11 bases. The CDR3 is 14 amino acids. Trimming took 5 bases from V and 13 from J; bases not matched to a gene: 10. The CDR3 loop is CASSLWDRGREQYF. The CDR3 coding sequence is TGTGCCAGCAGTCTTTGGGACAGGGGGAGAGAGCAGTACTTC.

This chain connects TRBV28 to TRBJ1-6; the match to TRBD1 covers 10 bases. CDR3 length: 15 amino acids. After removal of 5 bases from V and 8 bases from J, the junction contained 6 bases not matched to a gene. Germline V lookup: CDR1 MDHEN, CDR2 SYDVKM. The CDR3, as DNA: TGTGCCAGCAGTAGTCCGGGACAGGGGTATTCACCCCTCCACTTT. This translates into CASSSPGQGYSPLHF.

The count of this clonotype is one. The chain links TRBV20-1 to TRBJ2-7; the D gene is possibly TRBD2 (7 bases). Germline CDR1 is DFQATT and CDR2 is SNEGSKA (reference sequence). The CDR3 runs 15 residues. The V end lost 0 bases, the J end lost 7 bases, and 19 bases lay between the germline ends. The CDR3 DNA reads TGCAGTGCTAGAGATGGGCCAGGGGACTACAATGAGCAGTACTTC. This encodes CSARDGPGDYNEQYF.

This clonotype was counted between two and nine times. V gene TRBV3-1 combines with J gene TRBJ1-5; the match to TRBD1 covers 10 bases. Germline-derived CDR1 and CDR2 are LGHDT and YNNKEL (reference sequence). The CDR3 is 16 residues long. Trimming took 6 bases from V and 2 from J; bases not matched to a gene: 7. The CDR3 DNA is TGTGCCAGCAGACGGACAGGGGGGTTTGGCAATCAGCCCCAGCATTTT. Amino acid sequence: CASRRTGGFGNQPQHF.

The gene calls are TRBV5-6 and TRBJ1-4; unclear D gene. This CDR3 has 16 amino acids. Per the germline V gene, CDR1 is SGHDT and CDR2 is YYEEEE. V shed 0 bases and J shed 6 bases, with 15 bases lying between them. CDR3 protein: CASSLAKGGLYEKLFF. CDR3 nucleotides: TGTGCCAGCAGCTTGGCCAAGGGAGGGTTGTATGAAAAACTGTTTTTT.

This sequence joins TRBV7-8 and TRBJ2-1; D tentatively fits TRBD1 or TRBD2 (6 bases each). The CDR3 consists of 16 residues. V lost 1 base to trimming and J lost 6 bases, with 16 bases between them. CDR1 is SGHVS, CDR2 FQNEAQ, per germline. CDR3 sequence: CASSLVFGGPGNEQFF. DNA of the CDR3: TGTGCCAGCAGCTTAGTTTTTGGGGGGCCGGGCAATGAGCAGTTCTTC.

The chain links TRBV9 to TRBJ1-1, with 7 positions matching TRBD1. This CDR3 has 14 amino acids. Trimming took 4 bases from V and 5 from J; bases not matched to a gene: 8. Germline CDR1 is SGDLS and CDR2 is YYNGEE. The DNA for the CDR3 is TGTGCCAGCAGCTCAATAGGGACAGCAACTGAAGCTTTCTTT. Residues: CASSSIGTATEAFF. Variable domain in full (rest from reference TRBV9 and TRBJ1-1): DSGVTQTPKHLITATGQRVTLRCSPRSGDLSVYWYQQSLDQGLQFLIQYYNGEERAKGNILERFSAQQFPDLHSELNLSSLELGDSALYFCASSSIGTATEAFFGQGTRLTVV.

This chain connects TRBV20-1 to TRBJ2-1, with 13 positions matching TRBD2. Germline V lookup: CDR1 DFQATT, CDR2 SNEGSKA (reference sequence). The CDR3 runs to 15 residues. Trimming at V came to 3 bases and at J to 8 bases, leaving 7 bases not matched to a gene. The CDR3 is CSASRTSGSWYEQFF. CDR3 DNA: TGCAGTGCTAGCCGGACTAGCGGGAGTTGGTATGAGCAGTTCTTC.

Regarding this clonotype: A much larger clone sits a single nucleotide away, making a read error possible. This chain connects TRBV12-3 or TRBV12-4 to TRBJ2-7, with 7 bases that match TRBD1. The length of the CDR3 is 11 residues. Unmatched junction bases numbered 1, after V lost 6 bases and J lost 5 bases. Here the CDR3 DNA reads TGTGCCAGCAGGACAGGGAACGAGCAGTACTTC. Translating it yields CASRTGNEQYF.

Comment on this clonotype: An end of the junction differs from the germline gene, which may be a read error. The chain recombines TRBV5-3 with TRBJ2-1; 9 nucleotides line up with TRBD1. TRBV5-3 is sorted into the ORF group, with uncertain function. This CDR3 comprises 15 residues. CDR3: CASSLDGQGYNEQFF. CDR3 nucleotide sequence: TGTGCCAGCAGCTTAGATGGACAGGGGTACAATGAGCAGTTCTTC.

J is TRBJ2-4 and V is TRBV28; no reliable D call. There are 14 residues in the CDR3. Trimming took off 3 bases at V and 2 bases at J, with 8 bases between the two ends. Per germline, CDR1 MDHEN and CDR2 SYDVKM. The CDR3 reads CASSLDVPKNIQYF. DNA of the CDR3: TGTGCCAGCAGTTTGGACGTCCCCAAAAACATTCAGTACTTC.

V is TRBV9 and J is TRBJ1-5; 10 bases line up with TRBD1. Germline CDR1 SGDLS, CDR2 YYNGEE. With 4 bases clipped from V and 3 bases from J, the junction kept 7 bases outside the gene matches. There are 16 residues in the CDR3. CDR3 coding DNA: TGTGCCAGCAGCCGGACAGGGGGTAGGAACAATCAGCCCCAGCATTTT. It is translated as CASSRTGGRNNQPQHF. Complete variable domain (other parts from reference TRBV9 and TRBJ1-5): DSGVTQTPKHLITATGQRVTLRCSPRSGDLSVYWYQQSLDQGLQFLIQYYNGEERAKGNILERFSAQQFPDLHSELNLSSLELGDSALYFCASSRTGGRNNQPQHFGDGTRLSIL.

The chain's CDR3 is CASSLRSGVPDTQYF. The DNA of the CDR3 is TGTGCCAGCAGTTTAAGAAGCGGCGTCCCAGATACGCAGTATTTT. The chain carries TRBV27 and TRBJ2-3, with D possibly TRBD2 on 5 matching bases. In germline, CDR1 is MNHEY, CDR2 SMNVEV (reference sequence). The CDR3 is 15 residues long. Trimming removed 2 bases at V and 4 bases at J, with 13 bases between.

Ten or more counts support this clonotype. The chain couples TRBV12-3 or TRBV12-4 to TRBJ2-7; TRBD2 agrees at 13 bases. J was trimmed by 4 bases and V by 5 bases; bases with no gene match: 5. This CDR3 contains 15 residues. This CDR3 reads CASSPGLAGSYEQYF. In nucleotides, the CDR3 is TGTGCCAGCAGTCCGGGACTAGCGGGGTCATACGAGCAGTACTTC.

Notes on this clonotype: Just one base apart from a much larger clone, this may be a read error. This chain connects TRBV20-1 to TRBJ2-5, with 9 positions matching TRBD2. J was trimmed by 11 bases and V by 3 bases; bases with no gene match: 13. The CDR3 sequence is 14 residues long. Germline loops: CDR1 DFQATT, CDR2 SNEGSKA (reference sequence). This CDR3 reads CSARGGRAYNEQYF. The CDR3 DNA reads TGCAGTGCTAGGGGCGGGAGGGCATACAATGAGCAGTACTTC.

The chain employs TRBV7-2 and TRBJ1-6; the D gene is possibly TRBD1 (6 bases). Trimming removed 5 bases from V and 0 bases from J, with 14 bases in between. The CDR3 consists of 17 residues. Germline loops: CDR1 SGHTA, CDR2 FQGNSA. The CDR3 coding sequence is TGTGCCAGCAGCCAAACAGGGTGGAGCTCCTATAATTCACCCCTCCACTTT. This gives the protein CASSQTGWSSYNSPLHF.

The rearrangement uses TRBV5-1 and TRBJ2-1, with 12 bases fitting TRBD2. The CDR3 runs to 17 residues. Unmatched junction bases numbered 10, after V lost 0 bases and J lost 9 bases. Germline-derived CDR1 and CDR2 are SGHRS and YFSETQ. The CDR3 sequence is CASSLEILAGGPTEQFF. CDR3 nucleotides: TGCGCCAGCAGCTTGGAGATCCTAGCGGGAGGGCCGACTGAGCAGTTCTTC. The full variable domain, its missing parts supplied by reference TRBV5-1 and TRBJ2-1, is KAGVTQTPRYLIKTRGQQVTLSCSPISGHRSVSWYQQTPGQGLQFLFEYFSETQRNKGNFPGRFSGRQFSNSRSEMNVSTLELGDSALYLCASSLEILAGGPTEQFFGPGTRLTVL.

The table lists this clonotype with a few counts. CDR3 bases: TGTGCCAGCAGTTTATTCCCCCATAGCGGGCGGCAAAGTTACAATGAGCAGTTCTTC. Translated, it gives CASSLFPHSGRQSYNEQFF. The chain joins TRBV27 to TRBJ2-1; 7 bases are a match to TRBD2. V gave up 1 base and J gave up 4 bases; unmatched junction bases: 16. CDR1 and CDR2 (germline): MNHEY, SMNVEV (reference sequence). CDR3 length: 19 residues.

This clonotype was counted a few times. CDR3 nucleotide sequence: TGTGCCAGCAGCTTAGATCACGGGGCTCGCGAGCAGTACTTC. Its translation: CASSLDHGAREQYF. The rearrangement joins TRBV7-2 to TRBJ2-7; possibly TRBD1 or TRBD2 for D (5 bases each). The germline V gene encodes CDR1 SGHTA and CDR2 FQGNSA. V shed 1 base and J shed 6 bases, with 13 bases lying between them. The CDR3 consists of 14 residues.

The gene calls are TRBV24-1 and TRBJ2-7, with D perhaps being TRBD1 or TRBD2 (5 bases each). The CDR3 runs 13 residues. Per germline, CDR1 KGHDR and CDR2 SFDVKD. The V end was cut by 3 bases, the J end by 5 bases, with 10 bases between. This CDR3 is CATSDGGSNEQYF. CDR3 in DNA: TGTGCCACCAGTGATGGGGGATCTAACGAGCAGTACTTC.

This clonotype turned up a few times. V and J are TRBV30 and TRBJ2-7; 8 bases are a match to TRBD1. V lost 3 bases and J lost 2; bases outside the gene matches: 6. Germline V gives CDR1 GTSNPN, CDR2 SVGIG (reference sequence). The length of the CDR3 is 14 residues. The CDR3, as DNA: TGTGCCTGGAGGTACGACAGGGGACCCTACGAGCAGTACTTC. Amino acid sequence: CAWRYDRGPYEQYF.

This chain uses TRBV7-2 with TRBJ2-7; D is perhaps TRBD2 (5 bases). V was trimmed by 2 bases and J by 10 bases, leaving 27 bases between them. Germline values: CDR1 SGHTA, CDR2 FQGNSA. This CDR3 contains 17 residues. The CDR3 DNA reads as TGTGCCAGCAGCTTATTCGGAGGACTTTACCTACAAGAGGCCCAGTACTTC. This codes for CASSLFGGLYLQEAQYF.

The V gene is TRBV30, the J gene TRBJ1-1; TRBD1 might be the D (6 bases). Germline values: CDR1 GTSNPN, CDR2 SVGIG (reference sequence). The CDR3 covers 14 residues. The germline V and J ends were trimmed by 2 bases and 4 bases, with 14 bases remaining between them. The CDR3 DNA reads TGTGCCTGGAGTTCCCTGAGGGGGTCCACTGAAGCTTTCTTT. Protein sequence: CAWSSLRGSTEAFF.

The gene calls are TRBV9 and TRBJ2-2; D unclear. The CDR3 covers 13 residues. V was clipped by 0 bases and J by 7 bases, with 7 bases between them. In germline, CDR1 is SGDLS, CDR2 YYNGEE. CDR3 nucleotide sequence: TGTGCCAGCAGCGTAGACGTCGACGGGGAGCTGTTTTTT. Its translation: CASSVDVDGELFF.

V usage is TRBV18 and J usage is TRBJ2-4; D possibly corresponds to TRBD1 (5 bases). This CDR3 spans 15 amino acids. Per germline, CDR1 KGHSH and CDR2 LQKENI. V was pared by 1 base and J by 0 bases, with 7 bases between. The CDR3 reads CASSPLTVAKNIQYF. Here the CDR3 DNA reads TGTGCCAGCTCACCACTGACAGTAGCCAAAAACATTCAGTACTTC.

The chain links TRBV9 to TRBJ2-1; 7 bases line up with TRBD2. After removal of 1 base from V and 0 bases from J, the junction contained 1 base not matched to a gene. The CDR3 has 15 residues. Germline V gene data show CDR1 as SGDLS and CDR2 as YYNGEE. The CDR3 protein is CASSVSGASYNEQFF. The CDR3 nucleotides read TGTGCCAGCAGCGTAAGCGGGGCCTCCTACAATGAGCAGTTCTTC.

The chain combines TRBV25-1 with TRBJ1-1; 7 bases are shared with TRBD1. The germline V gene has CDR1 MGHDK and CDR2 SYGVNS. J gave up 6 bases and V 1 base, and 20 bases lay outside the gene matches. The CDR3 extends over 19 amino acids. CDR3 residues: CASSESSGTPLGTVAEAFF. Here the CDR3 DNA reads TGTGCCAGCAGTGAATCGTCGGGGACACCCCTTGGGACAGTGGCTGAAGCTTTCTTT. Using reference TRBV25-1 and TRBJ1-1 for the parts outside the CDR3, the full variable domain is EADIYQTPRYLVIGTGKKITLECSQTMGHDKMYWYQQDPGMELHLIHYSYGVNSTEKGDLSSESTVSRIRTEHFPLTLESARPSHTSQYLCASSESSGTPLGTVAEAFFGQGTRLTVV.